What follows are 15 T cell receptor beta chains derived from one specimen sequenced in a study of T cell changes during pregnancy in multiple sclerosis. Clones were sequenced by immunoSEQ multiplex PCR, and TCRdb holds only the in-frame ones, with some missing. The table has some 31,000 clones, roughly nine tenths seen once; the top ten hold 4.5% to 6.5%. The material was CD8+ T cells from peripheral blood mononuclear cells, obtained before pregnancy. The receptors originated from a female donor with multiple sclerosis, enrolled in a pregnancy study.

V is TRBV2 and J is TRBJ1-2; 7 nucleotides line up with TRBD1. V shed 4 bases and J 6 bases; nucleotides not matched to a gene: 5. Germline CDR1 and CDR2: SNHLY and FYNNEI. This CDR3 is 13 amino acids long. The CDR3 bases are TGTGCCAGCAGTGGCGGGACAGCTCATGGCTACACCTTC. Residues: CASSGGTAHGYTF.

The chain has TRBV28 and TRBJ2-7, with TRBD2 identical over 10 bases. This CDR3 comprises 14 residues. Germline trimming cut 3 bases from V and 4 bases from J; bases unmatched to any gene: 3. Germline loops: CDR1 MDHEN, CDR2 SYDVKM. The CDR3 nucleotides are TGTGCCAGCAGTTTGGCAGCGGGAGGGTACGAGCAGTACTTC. It specifies CASSLAAGGYEQYF.

CDR3 sequence (DNA): TGTGCCAGCAGCCAAGGGACTCTATCGAACACCGGGGAGCTGTTTTTT. It specifies CASSQGTLSNTGELFF. V is TRBV7-8 and J is TRBJ2-2; weak D call: TRBD2 (6 bases). Germline values: CDR1 SGHVS, CDR2 FQNEAQ. Deletions cut 5 bases from V and 0 bases from J, with 13 bases between. This CDR3 has 16 amino acids.

In this sample, this clone is medium-sized (0.01 to 0.1%). This chain links TRBV5-1 with TRBJ2-2; D may be TRBD1 (6 bases). CDR3 length equals 14 residues. V dropped 4 bases and J dropped 1 base, with 8 bases sitting between them. Germline V gene sequence: CDR1 SGHRS, CDR2 YFSETQ. DNA for the CDR3: TGCGCCAGCAGCGAGGGACAGAACACCGGGGAGCTGTTTTTT. Translated: CASSEGQNTGELFF.

The chain carries TRBV28 and TRBJ2-3, with 7 positions matching TRBD2. Germline V gene lookup returns CDR1 MDHEN and CDR2 SYDVKM. The CDR3 has 15 residues. After removal of 9 bases from V and 5 bases from J, the junction contained 14 bases not matched to a gene. CDR3 region: CASRRRPWGGDTQYF. The CDR3 coding sequence is TGTGCCAGTCGGCGTCGGCCTTGGGGGGGAGATACGCAGTATTTT.

This clone was seen once. The chain employs TRBV9 and TRBJ2-3; D not certain. The CDR3 sequence is 12 residues long. In germline, CDR1 is SGDLS, CDR2 YYNGEE. Trimming took 0 bases from V and 5 from J, leaving 4 bases between them. The CDR3 DNA sequence: TGTGCCAGCAGCGTAGCACAAGATACGCAGTATTTT. Protein: CASSVAQDTQYF.

The rearrangement joins TRBV30 to TRBJ2-1; perhaps TRBD2 as D (6 bases). The CDR3 runs 14 residues. Germline V gene lookup returns CDR1 GTSNPN and CDR2 SVGIG (reference sequence). V lost 4 bases and J 6 bases, leaving 16 bases between the germline ends. The CDR3 sequence is CAWTRLGSGNEQFF. In DNA, the CDR3 is TGTGCCTGGACTCGACTAGGGTCGGGCAATGAGCAGTTCTTC.

The rearrangement uses TRBV27 and TRBJ2-3; 11 nucleotides align to TRBD2. This CDR3 region has 16 residues. The junction had 7 bases not matched to a gene; V was cut back by 2 bases and J by 6 bases. The germline V gene encodes CDR1 MNHEY and CDR2 SMNVEV (reference sequence). CDR3 sequence (DNA): TGTGCCAGCAGTTTAGTAGCGGGAGGGGGGAGTGATACGCAGTATTTT. Amino acids: CASSLVAGGGSDTQYF.

The chain links TRBV4-1 to TRBJ2-7; 7 positions match TRBD1. The CDR3 runs 15 residues. Germline V gene lookup returns CDR1 MGHRA and CDR2 YSYEKL. V shed 1 base and J 1 base; nucleotides not matched to a gene: 4. CDR3 protein: CASSQVQGESYEQYF. CDR3 coding DNA: TGCGCCAGCAGCCAAGTCCAGGGGGAATCCTACGAGCAGTACTTC.

The CDR3 spells CASSLFEGAGELFF. CDR3 bases: TGTGCCAGCAGTTTATTCGAGGGGGCCGGGGAGCTGTTTTTT. This chain links TRBV27 with TRBJ2-2; the D gene is possibly TRBD1 (6 bases). This CDR3 is built from 14 residues. Germline assignment: CDR1 MNHEY and CDR2 SMNVEV (reference sequence). The V end lost 1 base, the J end lost 6 bases, and 9 bases lay between the germline ends.

The V gene is TRBV27, the J gene TRBJ2-1; TRBD2 might be the D (6 bases). Germline values: CDR1 MNHEY, CDR2 SMNVEV (reference sequence). Trimming left V 4 bases short and J 5 bases short, with 12 bases between. The CDR3 loop spans 14 amino acids. Written as DNA, the CDR3 is TGTGCCAGCAGTTCTTGGACTACAGACAATGAGCAGTTCTTC. It codes for CASSSWTTDNEQFF.

The gene calls are TRBV7-6 and TRBJ1-1; 10 bases map to TRBD1. Germline CDR1 and CDR2: SGHVS and FNYEAQ. The CDR3 has 15 amino acids. Trimming at V came to 4 bases and at J to 4 bases, leaving 6 bases not matched to a gene. The CDR3 DNA reads as TGTGCCAGCAGCTCACGACAGGGGGCCCTCACTGAAGCTTTCTTT. Protein: CASSSRQGALTEAFF. The variable domain in full, with the rest retrieved from reference TRBV7-6 and TRBJ1-1, is GAGVSQSPRYKVTKRGQDVALRCDPISGHVSLYWYRQALGQGPEFLTYFNYEAQQDKSGLPNDRFSAERPEGSISTLTIQRTEQRDSAMYRCASSSRQGALTEAFFGQGTRLTVV.

The chain is built from TRBV18 and TRBJ2-1; 7 bases are a match to TRBD1. The CDR3 is made up of 14 amino acids. J lost 4 bases, V lost 4 bases, and 4 bases had no gene match. The germline V gene encodes CDR1 KGHSH and CDR2 LQKENI. As DNA, the CDR3 is TGTGCCAGCTCACATCCGGGACAGTACAATGAGCAGTTCTTC. Amino acids: CASSHPGQYNEQFF. The complete variable domain, with remaining parts taken from reference TRBV18 and TRBJ2-1, reads NAGVMQNPRHLVRRRGQEARLRCSPMKGHSHVYWYRQLPEEGLKFMVYLQKENIIDESGMPKERFSAEFPKEGPSILRIQQVVRGDSAAYFCASSHPGQYNEQFFGPGTRLTVL.

The sample holds a few counts of this clone. The chain couples TRBV7-9 to TRBJ1-5; 9 bases agree with TRBD1. CDR1 and CDR2 (germline): SEHNR, FQNEAQ (reference sequence). This CDR3 has 16 residues. J was trimmed by 6 bases and V by 5 bases; bases with no gene match: 11. CDR3: CASSGTGTGPGQPQHF. CDR3 DNA sequence: TGTGCCAGCAGCGGCACGGGGACAGGGCCTGGTCAGCCCCAGCATTTT.

A few counts support this clone. The chain uses TRBV9 and TRBJ1-1, with D perhaps matching TRBD1 (5 bases). The V gene's germline CDR1 is SGDLS and CDR2 YYNGEE. The CDR3 is 12 residues long. The V and J ends lost 4 bases and 5 bases respectively, with 9 bases between them. Written as DNA, the CDR3 is TGTGCCAGCAGCACGGGGGGGACTGAAGCTTTCTTT. This encodes CASSTGGTEAFF.